The T cell receptor beta chain described here comes from a study of response to subunit inactivated influenza vaccine. Each CDR3 protein gets one entry after TCRdb re-called the RT-PCR reads with MiXCR. Here the sample spans about 480,000 distinct CDR3 sequences, about 25% being singletons. Points on this clonotype: Antigen specificity is unknown.

Trimming took 5 bases from V and 2 from J, leaving 10 bases between them. CDR1 is SEHNR, CDR2 FQNEAQ, per germline (reference sequence). The CDR3 spans 14 residues. Regarding the study as a whole: Only a handful of new T cells, the authors suggested, are recruited with each seasonal influenza vaccination.

The clonotype comes from a man in his fifties who received an inactivated influenza vaccine. J is TRBJ2-1 and V is TRBV7-9; no definite D call. Sequencing used CD4+ T cells sorted from PBMCs, obtained around 5 days after vaccination. Here the CDR3 DNA reads TGTGCCAGCAGCCCCCCAGGCACCTACAATGAGCAGTTCTTC. Residues: CASSPPGTYNEQFF.